The rows below give T cell receptor beta chains drawn from one sample of a study of technical replicates of blood from a few donors. Clones were sequenced by immunoSEQ multiplex PCR, and TCRdb holds only the in-frame ones, with some missing. In the table there are 55,000 to 75,000 clones, approximately 94% of which are singletons. Sequencing was performed on PBMCs. All receptors come from a human donor in good health. Some clones in this sample may be carry-over from other donors' samples. Each CDR3 is given with its conserved first and last residue. A D gene is named only where the DNA matches it firmly. Expanded clones get a size class; other rows say once, few or many, or leave the size out.

CDR3 protein	CDR3 DNA	clone size	V gene	J gene	D gene
CASSTAGGSNEQFF	TGTGCCAGCAGTACGGCGGGGGGGAGTAATGAGCAGTTCTTC	NA	TRBV6-4	TRBJ2-1	TRBD2
CASTPTGYQETQYF	TGTGCCAGCACTCCGACAGGGTACCAAGAGACCCAGTACTTC	NA	TRBV6-1	TRBJ2-5	TRBD1
CASSGDRIYGYTF	TGTGCCAGTAGTGGGGACAGAATCTATGGCTACACCTTC	NA	TRBV19	TRBJ1-2	TRBD1
CASTPPSNYEQYF	TGCGCCAGCACCCCACCCTCTAACTACGAGCAGTACTTC	NA	TRBV5-1	TRBJ2-7	NA
CASSSSRGPYNEQFF	TGTGCCAGCAGCTCCTCCAGGGGGCCCTACAATGAGCAGTTCTTC	NA	TRBV7-3	TRBJ2-1	TRBD1
CASSFPNDRASEAFF	TGCGCCAGCAGCTTTCCGAACGACAGGGCCTCTGAAGCTTTCTTT	NA	TRBV5-1	TRBJ1-1	TRBD1
CSVLDSWNYGYTF	TGCAGCGTTCTGGACTCTTGGAACTATGGCTACACCTTC	NA	TRBV29-1	TRBJ1-2	NA
CASSLGEGQGYTQYF	TGTGCCAGCAGCCTCGGGGAGGGCCAAGGGTATACGCAGTATTTT	NA	TRBV11-3	TRBJ2-3	TRBD2
CASSRQTTSGGENSSTDTQYF	TGCGCCAGCAGCCGCCAAACTACTAGCGGGGGAGAAAATTCAAGCACAGATACGCAGTATTTT	NA	TRBV4-3	TRBJ2-3	TRBD2
CASSFRDQETQYF	TGCGCCAGCAGCTTCAGGGACCAAGAGACCCAGTACTTC	NA	TRBV5-1	TRBJ2-5	NA
CASSLDREGDGYTF	TGTGCCAGCAGCTTAGACAGGGAAGGTGACGGCTACACCTTC	NA	TRBV7-9	TRBJ1-2	NA
CASSLPGAKETQYF	TGTGCCAGCAGCCTACCAGGGGCAAAAGAGACCCAGTACTTC	NA	TRBV4-2	TRBJ2-5	NA
CASSEMGRGELFF	TGTGCCAGCAGTGAAATGGGGAGGGGGGAGCTGTTTTTT	NA	TRBV2	TRBJ2-2	NA
CASSQDSRELYTGELFF	TGCGCCAGCAGCCAAGATAGCAGGGAACTCTATACCGGGGAGCTGTTTTTT	NA	TRBV4-3	TRBJ2-2	NA
CASSPRGQPNTEAFF	TGTGCCAGCAGCCCCCGAGGTCAGCCGAACACTGAAGCTTTCTTT	NA	TRBV7-9	TRBJ1-1	NA
CASSESGGAGDEQFF	TGTGCCAGCAGTGAGAGCGGGGGGGCCGGGGATGAGCAGTTCTTC	NA	TRBV6-4	TRBJ2-1	TRBD2
CASSPTGSAEAFF	TGTGCCAGCAGCCCAACAGGGTCGGCTGAAGCTTTCTTT	NA	TRBV7-9	TRBJ1-1	NA
CASSPTGGVGSPLHF	TGTGCCAGCAGCCCTACAGGGGGGGTCGGTTCACCCCTCCACTTT	NA	TRBV7-3	TRBJ1-6	TRBD1
CSVESSGNYGYTF	TGCAGCGTTGAAAGTAGCGGGAACTATGGCTACACCTTC	NA	TRBV29-1	TRBJ1-2	NA
CASRDNRDSYEQYF	TGTGCCAGCAGAGATAACCGGGACTCCTACGAGCAGTACTTC	NA	TRBV27	TRBJ2-7	NA
CASSSGQHTDTQYF	TGCGCCAGCAGCTCTGGACAGCACACAGATACGCAGTATTTT	NA	TRBV5-1	TRBJ2-3	NA
CASSEGLRGEQYF	TGTGCCAGCAGTGAAGGCTTACGGGGCGAGCAGTACTTC	NA	TRBV2	TRBJ2-7	NA
CASTWTEYQETQYF	TGTGCCAGCACTTGGACAGAGTACCAAGAGACCCAGTACTTC	NA	TRBV2	TRBJ2-5	NA
CASSLRTGVNTDTQYF	TGTGCCAGCAGCCTACGGACAGGAGTCAACACAGATACGCAGTATTTT	NA	TRBV11-1	TRBJ2-3	TRBD1
CASSLAPGPYEQYF	TGTGCCAGCAGCTTAGCCCCAGGGCCCTACGAGCAGTACTTC	NA	TRBV7-8	TRBJ2-7	NA
CASSQGTGETNVLTF	TGTGCCAGCAGCCAAGGAACAGGGGAGACCAACGTCCTGACTTTC	NA	TRBV4-2	TRBJ2-6	TRBD1
CAISYRGTETQYF	TGTGCCATCAGTTACAGGGGTACGGAGACCCAGTACTTC	NA	TRBV10-3	TRBJ2-5	TRBD1
CASSQAVIPPGNTGELFF	TGCGCCAGCAGCCAAGCGGTTATTCCCCCGGGGAACACCGGGGAGCTGTTTTTT	NA	TRBV4-3	TRBJ2-2	NA
CASSQSKGLPGGGYGYTF	TGTGCCAGCAGCCAATCGAAGGGCCTTCCAGGGGGAGGTTATGGCTACACCTTC	NA	TRBV16	TRBJ1-2	TRBD1
CASTTGRGSNQPQHF	TGTGCCAGCACCACAGGGAGAGGGAGCAATCAGCCCCAGCATTTT	NA	TRBV6-1	TRBJ1-5	NA
CASSPSGQGARAFF	TGTGCCAGCTCACCTTCGGGGCAGGGGGCGCGAGCTTTCTTT	NA	TRBV18	TRBJ1-1	TRBD1
CASSGPGTGDEQYF	TGTGCCAGCAGCGGACCCGGGACAGGGGACGAGCAGTACTTC	NA	TRBV9	TRBJ2-7	TRBD1
CSVETGVLYGYTF	TGCAGCGTTGAGACAGGGGTCCTCTATGGCTACACCTTC	many	TRBV29-1	TRBJ1-2	TRBD1
CASIQAGESQPQHF	TGTGCCAGCATTCAGGCGGGGGAATCCCAGCCCCAGCATTTT	NA	TRBV28	TRBJ1-5	NA
CASTGDGNTEAFF	TGTGCCAGCACAGGGGACGGGAACACTGAAGCTTTCTTT	NA	TRBV7-9	TRBJ1-1	NA
CASSQGAGEQYF	TGTGCCAGCTCGCAGGGGGCAGGAGAGCAGTACTTC	NA	TRBV18	TRBJ2-7	TRBD1
CASSTVKGTEAFF	TGTGCCAGCAGCACAGTCAAGGGGACTGAAGCTTTCTTT	NA	TRBV7-3	TRBJ1-1	NA